These 20 T cell receptor beta chains were all obtained from the same sample, sequenced in a study of identical twins. Each CDR3 protein is one row after TCRdb ran MiXCR on the 5' RACE reads. The repertoire consists of 1.5 million to 2 million distinct CDR3 sequences, with around 33% occurring once and the leading ten covering about 0.3%. Material: cord blood. All receptors derive from a newborn girl in good health.

This clonotype was picked up a small number of times. The V and J genes are TRBV12-3 or TRBV12-4 and TRBJ2-3; 7 nucleotides line up with TRBD2. CDR3 length: 16 amino acids. Germline trimming cut 7 bases from V and 3 bases from J; bases unmatched to any gene: 13. The DNA of the CDR3 is TGTGCCAGCACCCCTGGGCGTAGCGGGTCGACAGATACGCAGTATTTT. It yields the protein CASTPGRSGSTDTQYF.

A few counts support this clonotype. The chain is built from TRBV3-1 and TRBJ2-5, with TRBD2 matching over 8 bases. Unmatched junction bases numbered 16, after V lost 0 bases and J lost 4 bases. The length of the CDR3 is 19 residues. Looked up from germline, CDR1 is LGHDT and CDR2 is YNNKEL (reference sequence). CDR3 sequence: CASSQDSRTSRLRRETQYF. CDR3 nucleotides: TGTGCCAGCAGCCAAGATTCCCGGACTAGCCGTTTAAGGAGAGAGACCCAGTACTTC.

A few counts support this clonotype. This rearrangement joins TRBV2 to TRBJ1-2, with a tentative D call TRBD1 (5 bases). The V gene lost 6 bases and the J gene lost 6 bases, with 8 bases spanning the gap. In germline, CDR1 is SNHLY, CDR2 FYNNEI. This CDR3 spans 11 amino acids. DNA for the CDR3: TGTGCCAGCAGGGCACAGGATGGCTACACCTTC. Encoded protein: CASRAQDGYTF.

The gene calls are TRBV6-1 and TRBJ2-1; D gene unclear. V was shortened by 8 bases and J by 4 bases, with 9 bases between the two germline ends. CDR1 is MNHNS, CDR2 SASEGT, per germline. The CDR3 covers 12 residues. CDR3 protein: CASAQQYNEQFF. CDR3 DNA sequence: TGTGCCAGCGCTCAACAATACAATGAGCAGTTCTTC.

This clonotype appeared a few times. The gene calls are TRBV6-1 and TRBJ2-4; D is unclear. Trimming pared 8 bases from V and 4 bases from J, leaving 3 bases between. Per the germline V gene, CDR1 is MNHNS and CDR2 is SASEGT. The length of the CDR3 is 10 residues. The CDR3 nucleotides are TGTGCCAGCCGAAAAAACATTCAGTACTTC. Translated: CASRKNIQYF.

DNA of the CDR3: TGTGCCAGCAGTTACGGTTCGCTAGCAACCTACAATGAGCAGTACTTC. The encoded protein is CASSYGSLATYNEQYF. The chain couples TRBV6-5 to TRBJ2-7; D possibly corresponds to TRBD2 (5 bases). The germline V and J ends were trimmed by 2 bases and 7 bases, with 21 bases remaining between them. Per the germline V gene, CDR1 is MNHEY and CDR2 is SVGAGI. The CDR3 is made up of 16 amino acids.

The chain employs TRBV28 and TRBJ2-3, with a possible D match to TRBD1 (5 bases). The germline gives CDR1 MDHEN, CDR2 SYDVKM. This CDR3 contains 15 residues. V was pared by 2 bases and J by 2 bases, with 11 bases between. CDR3 sequence reads: CASSLRQGYTDTQYF. The CDR3, as DNA: TGTGCCAGCAGTTTACGCCAGGGATACACAGATACGCAGTATTTT.

About this clonotype: Sequence at one end of the junction differs from germline and may be a read error. The gene calls are TRBV6-1 and TRBJ2-1; 8 positions agree with TRBD2. The CDR3 contains 14 residues. Germline lookup yields CDR1 MNHNS and CDR2 SASEGT. CDR3: CDSSERGGHNEQFF. The CDR3 DNA follows: TGTGACAGCAGTGAACGGGGGGGCCACAATGAGCAGTTCTTC.

J is TRBJ2-4 and V is TRBV3-1, with 8 bases aligning to TRBD1. The J call may be incorrect, as the DNA end agrees better with TRBJ2-7. Germline V lookup: CDR1 LGHDT, CDR2 YNNKEL (reference sequence). The CDR3 covers 14 residues. The DNA for the CDR3 is TGTGCCAGCAGCCAAGGACAGGGGAAGTACGAGCAGTACTTC. This codes for CASSQGQGKYEQYF.

A remark on this clonotype: Germline is not matched at one junction end, which may reflect a read error. The V and J genes are TRBV28 and TRBJ2-7; 10 bases are a match to TRBD2. This CDR3 has 15 residues. Germline loops: CDR1 MDHEN, CDR2 SYDVKM. The CDR3 DNA follows: TGTGCCGGCAGGGACAGACTAGCGGGCTCCTACGAGCAGTACTTC. This encodes CAGRDRLAGSYEQYF. Based on the CDR3 plus reference TRBV28 and TRBJ2-7, the full variable domain is DVKVTQSSRYLVKRTGEKVFLECVQDMDHENMFWYRQDPGLGLRLIYFSYDVKMKEKGDIPEGYSVSREKKERFSLILESASTNQTSMYLCAGRDRLAGSYEQYFGPGTRLTVT.

The V call is TRBV9, the J call TRBJ1-1; TRBD1 might be the D (6 bases). V lost 0 bases to trimming and J lost 3 bases, with 12 bases between them. The CDR3 spans 15 residues. Per the germline V gene, CDR1 is SGDLS and CDR2 is YYNGEE. CDR3 sequence (DNA): TGTGCCAGCAGCGTAGACTCAGGACAGTACACTGAAGCTTTCTTT. This gives the protein CASSVDSGQYTEAFF.

This rearrangement joins TRBV19 to TRBJ1-2, with D uncertain. CDR1 LNHDA and CDR2 SQIVND come from the germline V gene (reference sequence). V dropped 3 bases and J dropped 5 bases, with 10 bases sitting between them. The CDR3 covers 13 residues. CDR3 sequence (DNA): TGTGCCAGTAGTATTCATGACACGTATGGCTACACCTTC. As protein: CASSIHDTYGYTF.

The chain uses TRBV28 and TRBJ2-1; D uncertain. The DNA end is more similar to TRBJ2-7, so the J call may be wrong. The CDR3 sequence is 14 residues long. CDR1 is MDHEN, CDR2 SYDVKM, per germline. The CDR3 bases are TGTGCCAGCCGCCCGAGGAGCTCCTACAATGAGCAGTACTTC. Protein: CASRPRSSYNEQYF.

This clonotype was seen at least ten times. The chain has TRBV29-1 and TRBJ1-2, with a tentative D call TRBD1 (5 bases). The CDR3 has 16 amino acids. The germline V gene has CDR1 SQVTM and CDR2 ANQGSEA. Trimming cost V 0 bases and J 7 bases, with 21 bases left between them. In nucleotides, the CDR3 is TGCAGCGTTGAAGACCCCGGACTGCGGGGGTTCTCTGGCTACACCTTC. Its protein product is CSVEDPGLRGFSGYTF.

Turning to this clonotype: At one of its ends the junction is not consistent with the germline gene, which may arise from a read error. The CDR3, as DNA: TGCGCCAGCGGCTTGTCTAGCGGGAGTTCCTGCGAGCAGTACTTC. Amino acids: CASGLSSGSSCEQYF. V is TRBV5-1 and J is TRBJ2-4; the match to TRBD2 covers 10 bases. The J call may be mistaken, given a closer DNA end match to TRBJ2-7. The CDR3 is 15 residues long. CDR1 and CDR2 from the germline V gene are SGHRS and YFSETQ.

The chain recombines TRBV28 with TRBJ2-7; 14 bases line up with TRBD2. V shed 2 bases, J shed 0 bases, and the junction held 6 bases outside the gene matches. The CDR3 has 18 amino acids. The germline V gene encodes CDR1 MDHEN and CDR2 SYDVKM. The chain's CDR3 is CASSLGRTSGRSSYEQYF. The DNA for the CDR3 is TGTGCCAGCAGTTTAGGCAGGACTAGCGGGAGGAGCTCCTACGAGCAGTACTTC.

In this sample, this clonotype turned up many times. The chain uses TRBV20-1 and TRBJ2-1, with 11 positions matching TRBD2. CDR3 length: 15 amino acids. J gave up 8 bases and V 1 base, and 7 bases lay outside the gene matches. Germline CDR1 reads DFQATT; CDR2 reads SNEGSKA (reference sequence). CDR3 bases: TGCAGTGCTAGAGCAACTAGCGGGGGTGTCTATGAGCAGTTCTTC. As protein: CSARATSGGVYEQFF.

This clonotype was counted between two and nine times. This chain uses TRBV4-1 with TRBJ2-7; D is unresolved. This CDR3 is 16 amino acids long. V dropped 0 bases and J dropped 2 bases, with 14 bases sitting between them. From germline, CDR1 is MGHRA and CDR2 YSYEKL. The CDR3 DNA is TGCGCCAGCAGCCAAGATCGCCTACTCGTTACCTACGAGCAGTACTTC. Translated, it gives CASSQDRLLVTYEQYF.

There are a few counts of this clonotype. The chain employs TRBV15 and TRBJ1-2, with TRBD1 matching 8 bases. There are 15 residues in the CDR3. V trimming: 3 bases; J trimming: 0 bases; junction bases outside the gene matches: 3. Looked up from germline, CDR1 is LNHNV and CDR2 is YYDKDF (reference sequence). The CDR3 here is CATSSWDRTNYGYTF. The DNA of the CDR3 is TGTGCCACCAGCAGCTGGGACAGGACTAACTATGGCTACACCTTC.

This clonotype occurred a few times. The V and J genes are TRBV10-3 and TRBJ1-2, with TRBD1 matching 7 bases. The length of the CDR3 is 14 residues. CDR1 is ENHRY and CDR2 is SYGVKD in the germline V gene. The junction had 8 bases not matched to a gene; V was cut back by 2 bases and J by 8 bases. This CDR3 is CAISETRDSRGYTF. In DNA, the CDR3 is TGTGCCATCAGTGAGACCCGGGACAGTCGGGGCTACACCTTC.